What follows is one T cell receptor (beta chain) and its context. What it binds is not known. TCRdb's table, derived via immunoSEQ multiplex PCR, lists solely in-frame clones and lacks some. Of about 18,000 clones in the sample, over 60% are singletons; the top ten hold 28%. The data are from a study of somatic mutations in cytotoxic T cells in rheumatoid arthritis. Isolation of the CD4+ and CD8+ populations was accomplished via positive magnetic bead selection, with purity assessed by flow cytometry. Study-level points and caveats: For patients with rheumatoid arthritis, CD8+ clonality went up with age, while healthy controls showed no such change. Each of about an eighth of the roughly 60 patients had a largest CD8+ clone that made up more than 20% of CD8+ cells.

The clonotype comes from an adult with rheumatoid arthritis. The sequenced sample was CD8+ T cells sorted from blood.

The DNA for the CDR3 is TGTGCCAGCAGCTCCACATACCTAGAAAATGAGCAGTTCTTC. Protein sequence: CASSSTYLENEQFF. The rearrangement joins TRBV7-6 to TRBJ2-1, with D hard to call. The CDR3 contains 14 residues. Trimming took off 4 bases at V and 7 bases at J, with 14 bases between the two ends. CDR1 is SGHVS and CDR2 is FNYEAQ in the germline V gene. Full variable domain (remainder filled in from reference TRBV7-6 and TRBJ2-1): GAGVSQSPRYKVTKRGQDVALRCDPISGHVSLYWYRQALGQGPEFLTYFNYEAQQDKSGLPNDRFSAERPEGSISTLTIQRTEQRDSAMYRCASSSTYLENEQFFGPGTRLTVL.